The sequence of this T cell receptor (beta chain) was determined in a study of blood T cell repertoires in COVID-19. For the study at large: COVID-19 samples collected from the United States, Italy and Spain covered acute and convalescent phases. PBMCs, B-cell-depleted T cells, or T cells provided the cDNA or gDNA that made up the material.

Per the authors' pipeline: Cell counts per sample came from amplifying reference gene primers. Sequencing was performed with immunoSEQ multiplex PCR; in TCRdb, only in-frame clones are kept and a portion is missing. Clone size and the V and J calls come from that table; the DNA yielded D and trimming. This sample has about 59,000 clones, with about 80% found just once. This CDR3 contains 13 residues. V was shortened by 6 bases and J by 0 bases, with 10 bases between the two germline ends. Germline CDR1 GTSNPN, CDR2 SVGIG (reference sequence). This clone was detected once. The J gene is TRBJ2-3, the V gene TRBV30; a weak D match, TRBD1 (6 bases). This sequence was found in a man aged 55 to 70 with acute or convalescent COVID-19. Sequenced sample: peripheral blood. The CDR3 region is CACGTRSTDTQYF. The CDR3 region has the DNA TGTGCCTGCGGGACACGAAGCACAGATACGCAGTATTTT.